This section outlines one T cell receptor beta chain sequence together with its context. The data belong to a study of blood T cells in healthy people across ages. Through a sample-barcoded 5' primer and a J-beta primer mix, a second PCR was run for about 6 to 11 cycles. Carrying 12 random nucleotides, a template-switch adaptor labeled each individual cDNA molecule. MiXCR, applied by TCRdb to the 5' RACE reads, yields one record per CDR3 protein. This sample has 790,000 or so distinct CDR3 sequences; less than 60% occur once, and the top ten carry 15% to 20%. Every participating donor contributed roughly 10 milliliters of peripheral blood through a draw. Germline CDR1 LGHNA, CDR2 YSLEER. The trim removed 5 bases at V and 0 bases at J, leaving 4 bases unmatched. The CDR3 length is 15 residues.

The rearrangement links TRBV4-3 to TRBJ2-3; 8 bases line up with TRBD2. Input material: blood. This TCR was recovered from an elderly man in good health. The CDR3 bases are TGCGCCAGCAGCACTAGCGGCGGTAGCACAGATACGCAGTATTTT. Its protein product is CASSTSGGSTDTQYF.